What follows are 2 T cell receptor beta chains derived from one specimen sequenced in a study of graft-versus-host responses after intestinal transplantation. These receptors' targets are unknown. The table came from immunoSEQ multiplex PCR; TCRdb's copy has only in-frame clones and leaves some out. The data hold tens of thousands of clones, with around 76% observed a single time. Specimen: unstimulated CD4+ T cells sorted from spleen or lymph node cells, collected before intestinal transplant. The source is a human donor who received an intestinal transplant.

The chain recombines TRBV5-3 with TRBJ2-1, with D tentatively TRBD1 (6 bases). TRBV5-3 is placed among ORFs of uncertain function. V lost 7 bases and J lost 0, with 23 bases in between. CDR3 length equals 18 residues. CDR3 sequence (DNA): TGTGCCAGACCTCCGACCCATACAGACAGGAGCTCCTACAATGAGCAGTTCTTC. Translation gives CARPPTHTDRSSYNEQFF.

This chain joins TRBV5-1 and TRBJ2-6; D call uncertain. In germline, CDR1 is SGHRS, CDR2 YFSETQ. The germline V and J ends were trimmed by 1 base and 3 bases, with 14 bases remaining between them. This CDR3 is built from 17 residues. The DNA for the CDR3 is TGCGCCAGCAGCTTGCCAGGACCGTCGGTTGGGGCCAACGTCCTGACTTTC. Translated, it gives CASSLPGPSVGANVLTF.